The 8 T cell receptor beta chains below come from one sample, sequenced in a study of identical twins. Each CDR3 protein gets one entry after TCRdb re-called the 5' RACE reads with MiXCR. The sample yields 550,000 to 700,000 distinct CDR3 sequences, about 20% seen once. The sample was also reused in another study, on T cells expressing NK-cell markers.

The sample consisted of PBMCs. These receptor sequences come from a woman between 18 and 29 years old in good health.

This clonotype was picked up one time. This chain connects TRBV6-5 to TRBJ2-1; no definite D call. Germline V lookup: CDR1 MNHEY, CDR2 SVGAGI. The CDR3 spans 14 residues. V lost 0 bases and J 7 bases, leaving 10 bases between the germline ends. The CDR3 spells CASSYSIAVNEQFF. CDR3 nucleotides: TGTGCCAGCAGTTACTCGATCGCGGTTAATGAGCAGTTCTTC.

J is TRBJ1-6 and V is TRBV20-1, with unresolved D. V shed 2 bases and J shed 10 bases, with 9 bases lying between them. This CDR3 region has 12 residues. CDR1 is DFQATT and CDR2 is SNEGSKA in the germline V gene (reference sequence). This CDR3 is CSARRADSPLHF. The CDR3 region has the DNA TGCAGTGCTAGACGGGCTGACTCACCCCTCCACTTT.

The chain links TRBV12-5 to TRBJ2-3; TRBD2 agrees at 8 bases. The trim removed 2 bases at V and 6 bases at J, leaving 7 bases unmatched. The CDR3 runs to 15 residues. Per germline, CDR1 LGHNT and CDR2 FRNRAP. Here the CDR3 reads CASGLLGGAQDTQYF. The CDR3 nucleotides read TGTGCTAGTGGTTTGCTCGGGGGGGCACAGGATACGCAGTATTTT.

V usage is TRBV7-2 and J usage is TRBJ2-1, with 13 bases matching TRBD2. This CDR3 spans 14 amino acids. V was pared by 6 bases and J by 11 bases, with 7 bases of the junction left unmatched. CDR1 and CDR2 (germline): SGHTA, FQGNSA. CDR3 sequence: CASRPGLAGEKQFF. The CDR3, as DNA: TGTGCCAGCAGGCCTGGACTAGCGGGAGAGAAGCAGTTCTTC.

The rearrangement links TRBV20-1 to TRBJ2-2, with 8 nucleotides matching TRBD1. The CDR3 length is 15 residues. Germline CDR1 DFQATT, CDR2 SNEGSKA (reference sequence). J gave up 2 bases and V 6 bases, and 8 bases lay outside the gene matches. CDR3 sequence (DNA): TGCAGTGCCCAACTGACAGGGGCAAACACCGGGGAGCTGTTTTTT. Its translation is CSAQLTGANTGELFF.

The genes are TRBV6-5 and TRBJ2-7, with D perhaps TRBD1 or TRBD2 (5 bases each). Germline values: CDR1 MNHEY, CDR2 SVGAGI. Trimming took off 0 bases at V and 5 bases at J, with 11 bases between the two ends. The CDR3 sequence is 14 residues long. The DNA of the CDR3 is TGTGCCAGCAGTTACTCCAACGGGGACCACGAGCAGTACTTC. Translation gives CASSYSNGDHEQYF.

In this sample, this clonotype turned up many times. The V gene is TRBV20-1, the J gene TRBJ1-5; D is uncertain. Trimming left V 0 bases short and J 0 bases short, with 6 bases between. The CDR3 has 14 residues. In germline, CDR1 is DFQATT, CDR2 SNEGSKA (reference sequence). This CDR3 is CSARDPHSNQPQHF. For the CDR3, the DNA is TGCAGTGCTAGAGATCCCCATAGCAATCAGCCCCAGCATTTT.

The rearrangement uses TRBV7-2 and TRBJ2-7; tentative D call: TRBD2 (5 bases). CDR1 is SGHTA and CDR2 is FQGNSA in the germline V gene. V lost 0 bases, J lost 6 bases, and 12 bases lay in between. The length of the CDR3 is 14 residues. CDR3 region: CASSLADWLTEQYF. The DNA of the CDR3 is TGTGCCAGCAGCTTAGCGGACTGGCTGACCGAGCAGTACTTC.